One and the same sample provided the 16 T cell receptor beta chains below, sequenced in a study of cytomegalovirus exposure and HLA in healthy donors. The study ran its PCR with 60 Vbeta and 13 Jbeta primers. The table came from immunoSEQ multiplex PCR; TCRdb's copy has only in-frame clones and leaves some out. Of about 160,000 clones detected, roughly 80% appear once; the ten largest clones hold 1% to 1.5%. Sequenced sample: PBMCs. Every receptor here comes from a man aged 50-60 years in good health and CMV-seropositive.

This sequence joins TRBV7-2 and TRBJ2-3, with a possible D match to TRBD2 (5 bases). V dropped 5 bases and J dropped 2 bases, with 11 bases sitting between them. The CDR3 is 14 residues long. The V gene's germline CDR1 is SGHTA and CDR2 FQGNSA. The CDR3 here is CASSLLGPTDTQYF. Written as DNA, the CDR3 is TGTGCCAGCAGCCTACTAGGCCCCACAGATACGCAGTATTTT.

The genes are TRBV15 and TRBJ2-1; 14 bases line up with TRBD2. The CDR3 totals 19 residues. The ends lost 7 bases at V and 0 bases at J; junction bases unmatched: 11. Per the germline V gene, CDR1 is LNHNV and CDR2 is YYDKDF (reference sequence). CDR3 amino acids: CATNYELTSGRVSYNEQFF. Written as DNA, the CDR3 is TGTGCCACCAATTATGAATTGACTAGCGGGAGGGTCTCCTACAATGAGCAGTTCTTC.

The rearrangement joins TRBV7-3 to TRBJ2-3; TRBD1 matches at 8 bases. Germline trimming cut 5 bases from V and 7 bases from J; bases unmatched to any gene: 20. Germline CDR1 reads SGHTA; CDR2 reads FQGTGA. The CDR3 covers 18 residues. For the CDR3, the DNA is TGTGCCAGCAGCAAGACAGGGGTCGTAACGGCATCCGAAAATACGCAGTATTTT. As protein: CASSKTGVVTASENTQYF.

The CDR3 sequence: CASSFPGLASDEQFF. CDR3 nucleotide sequence: TGTGCCAGCAGCTTTCCGGGACTAGCGTCCGATGAGCAGTTCTTC. The V call is TRBV7-9, the J call TRBJ2-1, with 10 bases identical to TRBD2. The CDR3 consists of 15 residues. The V gene end was trimmed by 3 bases and the J gene end by 8 bases; junction bases not matched to a gene: 7. CDR1 and CDR2 from the germline V gene are SEHNR and FQNEAQ (reference sequence).

The V gene is TRBV2, the J gene TRBJ1-6; TRBD1 is a possible D gene (5 bases). Germline V gene data show CDR1 as SNHLY and CDR2 as FYNNEI. Trimming shortened V by 4 bases and J by 7 bases, and 8 bases separated the two germline ends. The CDR3 runs to 13 residues. The CDR3 DNA follows: TGTGCCAGCAGTGGACAGCTCAATTCACCCCTCCACTTT. As protein: CASSGQLNSPLHF.

For the CDR3, the DNA is TGCGCCAGCAGCCCAGGGTTTCCGAACACCGGGGAGCTGTTTTTT. Translated: CASSPGFPNTGELFF. The V call is TRBV5-1, the J call TRBJ2-2, with a possible D match to TRBD1 (5 bases). The CDR3 totals 15 residues. Germline CDR1 is SGHRS and CDR2 is YFSETQ. Trimming cost V 4 bases and J 0 bases, with 10 bases left between them. Complete variable domain (other parts from reference TRBV5-1 and TRBJ2-2): KAGVTQTPRYLIKTRGQQVTLSCSPISGHRSVSWYQQTPGQGLQFLFEYFSETQRNKGNFPGRFSGRQFSNSRSEMNVSTLELGDSALYLCASSPGFPNTGELFFGEGSRLTVL.

The V and J genes are TRBV27 and TRBJ2-7; 9 bases are shared with TRBD1. This CDR3 has 14 residues. CDR1 MNHEY and CDR2 SMNVEV come from the germline V gene (reference sequence). Trimming cost V 6 bases and J 3 bases; bases outside gene matches: 6. The CDR3 is CASSPGTGLYEQYF. The CDR3 DNA is TGTGCCAGCAGCCCCGGGACAGGGCTCTACGAGCAGTACTTC.

The gene calls are TRBV7-6 and TRBJ2-1; tentatively, D is TRBD1 (5 bases). V shed 5 bases and J shed 2 bases, with 13 bases lying between them. CDR3 length: 15 amino acids. Germline CDR1 SGHVS, CDR2 FNYEAQ. The CDR3 DNA follows: TGTGCCAGCAGCCCCGGGCAGGGAACCTACAATGAGCAGTTCTTC. It is translated as CASSPGQGTYNEQFF.

The table lists this clone with a few counts. V usage is TRBV4-3 and J usage is TRBJ2-1; D is possibly TRBD2 (6 bases). CDR1 and CDR2 from the germline V gene are LGHNA and YSLEER. The V and J ends lost 1 base and 8 bases respectively, with 18 bases between them. This CDR3 comprises 16 residues. CDR3 DNA: TGCGCCAGCAGCCAAGGCGGTCGGGGGATCATCCATGAGCAGTTCTTC. Amino acid sequence: CASSQGGRGIIHEQFF.

V is TRBV7-2 and J is TRBJ2-1, with 8 positions matching TRBD2. V trimming: 4 bases; J trimming: 2 bases; junction bases outside the gene matches: 4. The germline CDR1 and CDR2 sequences are SGHTA and FQGNSA. The CDR3 spans 15 residues. The CDR3 region has the DNA TGTGCCAGCAGCTCCGGGGGGGCCACCTACAATGAGCAGTTCTTC. This gives the protein CASSSGGATYNEQFF.

The chain couples TRBV18 to TRBJ2-7; TRBD1 matches 8 bases. CDR1 is KGHSH and CDR2 is LQKENI in the germline V gene. This CDR3 is built from 16 residues. With V trimmed by 3 bases and J by 4 bases, 11 bases remained unmatched. CDR3 in amino acids: CASSPFGQGTIYEQYF. The CDR3, as DNA: TGTGCCAGCTCACCTTTTGGACAGGGAACTATTTACGAGCAGTACTTC.

Turning to this clone: The junction and the germline gene differ at one end; a read error may be behind it. The V and J genes are TRBV6-1 and TRBJ1-2; the D gene is possibly TRBD1 (5 bases). The CDR3 is 15 amino acids. CDR1 and CDR2 (germline): MNHNS, SASEGT. The CDR3 loop reads CASSETLTVNYGYPF. CDR3 nucleotide sequence: TGTGCCAGCAGTGAAACTTTGACAGTTAACTATGGCTACCCCTTC.

The V call is TRBV5-6, the J call TRBJ1-6, with a possible D match to TRBD1 (6 bases). Germline-derived CDR1 and CDR2 are SGHDT and YYEEEE. The CDR3 is 14 residues long. V was pared by 3 bases and J by 11 bases, with 15 bases between. CDR3 sequence reads: CASSSRGRITPLHF. The CDR3 DNA is TGTGCCAGCAGCTCCAGGGGCCGGATCACACCCCTCCACTTT.

The CDR3 sequence: CASSLDLVAEQYF. The CDR3, as DNA: TGTGCCAGCAGCTTAGATCTAGTAGCCGAGCAGTACTTC. V is TRBV11-2 and J is TRBJ2-7; D remains unclear. The CDR3 has 13 residues. Germline-derived CDR1 and CDR2 are SGHAT and FQNNGV. V lost 0 bases and J lost 6, with 9 bases in between.

V usage is TRBV5-4 and J usage is TRBJ1-5; 7 positions match TRBD1. There are 13 residues in the CDR3. Germline values: CDR1 SGHNT, CDR2 YYREEE (reference sequence). J was trimmed by 5 bases and V by 4 bases; bases with no gene match: 3. Written as DNA, the CDR3 is TGTGCCAGCAGCCGGGACAGTGATCAGCCCCAGCATTTT. The encoded protein is CASSRDSDQPQHF.

This clone was seen just once. V usage is TRBV5-1 and J usage is TRBJ1-2; possibly TRBD1 for D (6 bases). Per the germline V gene, CDR1 is SGHRS and CDR2 is YFSETQ. The CDR3 spans 14 residues. With 4 bases removed from V and 0 bases from J, the gap between germline ends came to 10 bases. DNA of the CDR3: TGCGCCAGCAGCCCAGGACAGACTAACTATGGCTACACCTTC. It is translated as CASSPGQTNYGYTF.